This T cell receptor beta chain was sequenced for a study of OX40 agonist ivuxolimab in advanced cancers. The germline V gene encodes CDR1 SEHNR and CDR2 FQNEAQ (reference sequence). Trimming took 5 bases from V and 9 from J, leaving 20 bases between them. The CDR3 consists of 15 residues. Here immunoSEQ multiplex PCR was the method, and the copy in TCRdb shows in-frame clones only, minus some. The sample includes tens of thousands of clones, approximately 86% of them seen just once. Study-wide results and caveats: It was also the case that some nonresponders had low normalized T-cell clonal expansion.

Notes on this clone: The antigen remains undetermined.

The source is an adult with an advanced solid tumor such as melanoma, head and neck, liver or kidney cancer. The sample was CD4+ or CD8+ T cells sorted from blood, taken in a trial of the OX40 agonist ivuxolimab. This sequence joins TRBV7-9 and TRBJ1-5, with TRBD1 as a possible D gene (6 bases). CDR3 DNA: TGTGCCAGCAGCCCGAAGGACCCAGGGGACGCGCCCCAGCATTTT. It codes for CASSPKDPGDAPQHF.